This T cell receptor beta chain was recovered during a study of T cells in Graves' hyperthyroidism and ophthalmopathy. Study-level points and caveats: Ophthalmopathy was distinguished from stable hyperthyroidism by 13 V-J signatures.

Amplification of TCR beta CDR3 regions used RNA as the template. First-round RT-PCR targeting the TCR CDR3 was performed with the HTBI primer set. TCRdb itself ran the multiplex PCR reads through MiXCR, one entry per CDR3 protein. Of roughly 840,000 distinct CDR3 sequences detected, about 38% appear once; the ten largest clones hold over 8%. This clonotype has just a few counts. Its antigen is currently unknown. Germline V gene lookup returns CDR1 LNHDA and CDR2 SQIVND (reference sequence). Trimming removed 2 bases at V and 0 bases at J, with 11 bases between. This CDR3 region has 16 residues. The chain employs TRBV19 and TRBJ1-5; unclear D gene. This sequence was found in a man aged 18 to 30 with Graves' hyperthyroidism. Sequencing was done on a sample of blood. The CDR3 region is CASSISAHNSNQPQHF. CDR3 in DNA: TGTGCCAGTAGTATATCGGCACATAATAGCAATCAGCCCCAGCATTTT.